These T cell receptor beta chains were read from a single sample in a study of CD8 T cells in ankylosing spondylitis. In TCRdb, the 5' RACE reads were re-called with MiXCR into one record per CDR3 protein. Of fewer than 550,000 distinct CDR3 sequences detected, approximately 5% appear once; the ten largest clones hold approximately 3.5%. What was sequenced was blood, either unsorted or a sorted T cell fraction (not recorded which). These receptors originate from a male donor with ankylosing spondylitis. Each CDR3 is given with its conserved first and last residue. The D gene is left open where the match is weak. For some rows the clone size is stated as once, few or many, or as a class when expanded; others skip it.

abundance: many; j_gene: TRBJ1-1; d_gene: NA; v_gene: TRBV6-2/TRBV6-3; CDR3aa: CASKDIAEAFF; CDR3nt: TGTGCCAGCAAGGATATAGCTGAAGCTTTCTTT
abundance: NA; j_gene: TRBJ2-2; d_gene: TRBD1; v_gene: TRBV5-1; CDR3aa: CASSLETGGSGELFF; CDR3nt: TGCGCCAGCAGCTTGGAAACAGGGGGGTCCGGGGAGCTGTTTTTT
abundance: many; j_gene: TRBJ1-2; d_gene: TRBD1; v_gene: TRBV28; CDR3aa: CASSLVGTGGRYGYTF; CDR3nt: TGTGCCAGCAGTTTGGTAGGGACAGGGGGACGCTATGGCTACACCTTC
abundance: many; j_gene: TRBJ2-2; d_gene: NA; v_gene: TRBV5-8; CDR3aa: CATLAASGELFF; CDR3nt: TGTGCCACCCTAGCTGCCTCTGGGGAGCTGTTTTTT
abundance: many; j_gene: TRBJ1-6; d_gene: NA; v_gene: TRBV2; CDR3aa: CASSEAGDNSPLHF; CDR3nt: TGTGCCAGCAGTGAAGCTGGGGATAATTCACCCCTCCACTTT
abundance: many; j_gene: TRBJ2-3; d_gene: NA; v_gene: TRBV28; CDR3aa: CASSLQGHTSTDTQYF; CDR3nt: TGTGCCAGCAGTTTACAGGGCCATACTAGCACAGATACGCAGTATTTT
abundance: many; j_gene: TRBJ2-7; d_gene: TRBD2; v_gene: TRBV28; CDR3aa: CASSRRTSIAQYF; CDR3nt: TGTGCCAGCAGTCGTCGGACTAGTATTGCGCAGTACTTC
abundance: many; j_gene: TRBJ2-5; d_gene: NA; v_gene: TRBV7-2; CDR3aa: CASSFRSVSETQYF; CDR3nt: TGTGCCAGCAGCTTTCGATCGGTGTCGGAGACCCAGTACTTC
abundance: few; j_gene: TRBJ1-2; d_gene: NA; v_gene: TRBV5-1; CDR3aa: CASSLGQYYGYTF; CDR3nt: TGCGCCAGCAGCCTCGGACAGTACTATGGCTACACCTTC
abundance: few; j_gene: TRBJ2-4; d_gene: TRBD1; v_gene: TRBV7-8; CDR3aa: CASSSRQGADKNIQYF; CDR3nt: TGTGCCAGCAGCTCGAGACAGGGGGCTGACAAAAACATTCAGTACTTC
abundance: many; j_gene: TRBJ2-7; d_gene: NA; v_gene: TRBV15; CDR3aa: CATSSNLWGHYEQYF; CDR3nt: TGTGCCACCAGCAGTAACCTTTGGGGCCACTACGAGCAGTACTTC
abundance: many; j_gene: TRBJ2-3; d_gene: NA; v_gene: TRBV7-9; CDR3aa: CASSSHGGDTQYF; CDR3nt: TGTGCCAGCAGCTCCCACGGTGGGGATACGCAGTATTTT
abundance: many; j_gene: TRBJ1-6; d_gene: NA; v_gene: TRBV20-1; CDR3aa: CSARDTGRSYNSPLHF; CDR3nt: TGCAGTGCTAGAGATACAGGACGCTCCTATAATTCACCCCTCCACTTT
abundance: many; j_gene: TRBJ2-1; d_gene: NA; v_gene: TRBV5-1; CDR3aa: CASSLNRDDEQFF; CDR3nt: TGCGCCAGCAGCTTAAACAGGGACGATGAGCAGTTCTTC
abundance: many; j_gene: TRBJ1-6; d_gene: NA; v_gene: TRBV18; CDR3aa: CASSRRLPGTQYNSPLHF; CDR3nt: TGTGCCAGCTCGCGGAGGCTCCCCGGGACACAGTATAATTCACCCCTCCACTTT
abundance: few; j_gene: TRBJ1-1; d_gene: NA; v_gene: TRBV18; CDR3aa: CASSFQGTFF; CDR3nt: TGTGCCAGCTCATTTCAGGGAACTTTCTTT
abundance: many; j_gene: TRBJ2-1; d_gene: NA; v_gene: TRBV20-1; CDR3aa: CSASGMSSYNEQFF; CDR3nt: TGCAGTGCTAGCGGGATGAGCTCCTACAATGAGCAGTTCTTC
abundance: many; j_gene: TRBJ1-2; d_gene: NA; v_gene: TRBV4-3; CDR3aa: CASSQGWGGYTF; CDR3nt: TGCGCCAGCAGCCAAGGATGGGGAGGCTACACCTTC
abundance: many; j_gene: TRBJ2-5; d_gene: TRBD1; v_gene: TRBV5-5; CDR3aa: CASSDGQGYETQYF; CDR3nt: TGTGCCAGCAGCGACGGACAGGGCTACGAGACCCAGTACTTC